The entry that follows covers one T cell receptor (beta chain) sequence. Original handling: Estimation of nucleated cell counts was performed using reference gene primer amplification. Profiling relied on immunoSEQ multiplex PCR, and the TCRdb table lists in-frame clones only, not all of them. That table furnishes V, J and clone size, whereas the DNA furnished D and trimming. The table includes over 200,000 clones, over 80% detected once. The entry originates in a study of blood T cell repertoires in COVID-19. Overall study context: Material from acute and convalescent COVID-19 was sourced from the United States, Italy and Spain. T cells, B-cell-depleted T cells, or PBMCs supplied cDNA or gDNA.

The CDR3 is 17 amino acids. V was trimmed by 0 bases and J by 2 bases, leaving 14 bases between them. The germline V gene has CDR1 MGHRA and CDR2 YSYEKL. It was during active infection that Seattle patients were enrolled and then longitudinally followed. The rearrangement links TRBV4-1 to TRBJ1-3, with D possibly being TRBD1 (5 bases). The TCR was taken from a young man with COVID-19, enrolled during active disease. What was sequenced was peripheral blood. CDR3 residues: CASSQDERTLTGNTIYF. The CDR3 DNA reads as TGCGCCAGCAGCCAAGATGAAAGGACACTGACTGGAAACACCATATATTTT.